This paragraph reports one T cell receptor beta chain. Its cognate antigen is unknown. These data come from a study of CD8+ T cells in alopecia areata. General observations from the study: A large proportion of expanded lesional clones were detected persisting in scalp and blood during tofacitinib. Baseline CD8+ expansion's link to response remains uncertain, as there was one nonresponder. Administration of tofacitinib significantly diminished scalp clonality and expanded CD8+ clones within the top 100. Higher clonality than in normal scalp was seen in lesional scalp, especially alopecia totalis/universalis.

Following RNA extraction, reverse transcription yielded cDNA that acted as the sequencing template. Clones were sequenced by immunoSEQ multiplex PCR, and TCRdb holds only the in-frame ones, with some missing. The sample lists just over 150,000 clones; around three fifths were seen once. Trimming left V 5 bases short and J 9 bases short, with 14 bases between. The CDR3 extends over 14 amino acids. From germline, CDR1 is MNHNY and CDR2 SVGAGI (reference sequence). The treatment denotes: oral pan-JAK inhibitor, 5-10 mg twice daily. This material consisted of CD4+ T cells sorted from blood, taken at week 4, from a patient treated with tofacitinib. The TCR was taken from a human donor with alopecia areata. V gene TRBV6-6 combines with J gene TRBJ1-6, with D unclear. The CDR3 DNA reads TGTGCCAGCAGTCGGGAGGGTTCTGGTTCACCCCTCCACTTT. This codes for CASSREGSGSPLHF.